This passage covers 32 T cell receptor beta chains from one sample sequenced in a study of PD-1 blockade in mismatch repair-deficient tumors. Only in-frame clones appear in the TCRdb table, and some are missing; sequencing was by immunoSEQ multiplex PCR. This table has about 19,000 clones, about four fifths appearing once. This material consisted of PBMCs, taken 52 weeks after starting pembrolizumab. The receptors shown here come from an adult with mismatch repair-deficient cancer.

The J gene is TRBJ2-7, the V gene TRBV5-1; 11 nucleotides align to TRBD1. Trimming at V came to 6 bases and at J to 5 bases, leaving 7 bases not matched to a gene. The length of the CDR3 is 14 residues. The V gene's germline CDR1 is SGHRS and CDR2 YFSETQ. CDR3 in DNA: TGCGCCAGCAACCCCGGGGACAGGGGGAACGAGCAGTACTTC. Residues: CASNPGDRGNEQYF.

About this clone itself: The junction departs from the called germline gene at one end, perhaps through a read error. This chain connects TRBV7-7 to TRBJ2-1; 7 nucleotides match TRBD2. The CDR3 is made up of 15 amino acids. CDR1 SSHAT and CDR2 FNYEAQ come from the germline V gene (reference sequence). CDR3 protein: CASTPWSGEDNEQFF. The CDR3 DNA is TGTGCTAGCACCCCTTGGAGCGGGGAAGACAATGAGCAGTTCTTC.

The chain's CDR3 is CASSKVGVESPLHF. CDR3 nucleotide sequence: TGTGCCAGCAGCAAAGTGGGCGTAGAATCACCCCTCCACTTT. This chain links TRBV9 with TRBJ1-6, with D hard to call. The V end lost 4 bases, the J end lost 10 bases, and 15 bases lay between the germline ends. The CDR3 loop spans 14 amino acids. The germline V gene encodes CDR1 SGDLS and CDR2 YYNGEE.

In regard to this clone: The junction differs from germline at one of its ends, possibly a read error. This rearrangement joins TRBV7-7 to TRBJ2-7; 10 nucleotides match TRBD2. CDR1 is SSHAT, CDR2 FNYEAQ, per germline (reference sequence). This CDR3 is built from 17 residues. CDR3 coding DNA: TGTGCTAGCAGCCCCATCCCGACTAGCGGGTACCCGTACGAGCAGTACTTC. As protein: CASSPIPTSGYPYEQYF.

The V and J genes are TRBV10-3 and TRBJ2-3; 12 bases align to TRBD2. CDR1 ENHRY and CDR2 SYGVKD come from the germline V gene. The V and J ends lost 0 bases and 0 bases, in that order; junction bases with no gene match: 10. The CDR3 has 20 residues. Written as DNA, the CDR3 is TGTGCCATCAGTGAGTCCCTAGCGGGAGGGCATACCTCTAGCACAGATACGCAGTATTTT. It is translated as CAISESLAGGHTSSTDTQYF.

This sequence joins TRBV19 and TRBJ1-5; a weak D match, TRBD1 (5 bases). The CDR3 has 16 residues. Trimming removed 3 bases from V and 1 base from J, with 13 bases in between. The germline gives CDR1 LNHDA, CDR2 SQIVND (reference sequence). CDR3 bases: TGTGCCAGTAGTATCATATGGGGGGGGAGCAATCAGCCCCAGCATTTT. Amino acid sequence: CASSIIWGGSNQPQHF.

The chain uses TRBV9 and TRBJ1-5; TRBD1 matches at 11 bases. Germline CDR1 SGDLS, CDR2 YYNGEE. The CDR3 loop spans 15 amino acids. Germline trimming cut 3 bases from V and 6 bases from J; bases unmatched to any gene: 5. The CDR3 DNA follows: TGTGCCAGCAGCGCGGGGACAGGGGGTAGTCAGCCCCAGCATTTT. Its protein is CASSAGTGGSQPQHF.

The J gene is TRBJ2-5, the V gene TRBV7-3; 12 bases fit TRBD1. V shed 4 bases, J shed 0 bases, and the junction held 12 bases outside the gene matches. CDR3 length equals 19 residues. Germline V gene data show CDR1 as SGHTA and CDR2 as FQGTGA. CDR3 sequence reads: CASSSQPGQGARHQETQYF. CDR3 DNA sequence: TGTGCCAGCAGCTCACAACCGGGACAGGGGGCTCGTCACCAAGAGACCCAGTACTTC.

The genes are TRBV28 and TRBJ1-2; D unclear. Trimming left V 1 base short and J 0 bases short, with 6 bases between. CDR1 is MDHEN, CDR2 SYDVKM, per germline. CDR3 length: 14 amino acids. The CDR3 sequence is CASSLSHANYGYTF. The DNA of the CDR3 is TGTGCCAGCAGTTTATCACACGCTAACTATGGCTACACCTTC.

The DNA of the CDR3 is TGTGCCAGCACTCTGGGTAGCGGCACAGATACGCAGTATTTT. It specifies CASTLGSGTDTQYF. This chain connects TRBV27 to TRBJ2-3, with D perhaps matching TRBD2 (5 bases). The CDR3 covers 14 residues. Per germline, CDR1 MNHEY and CDR2 SMNVEV (reference sequence). Trimming cost V 7 bases and J 1 base, with 12 bases left between them.

This clone was detected once. A junction boundary mismatches the germline segment, possibly from a read error. Other DNA sequences from this sample encode an identical CDR3 as well. The CDR3 sequence is CASTLTGPQPQHF. CDR3 DNA: TGCGCCAGCACCTTGACAGGGCCTCAGCCCCAGCATTTT. The J gene is TRBJ1-5, the V gene TRBV2; 7 bases fit TRBD1. Germline lookup yields CDR1 SNHLY and CDR2 FYNNEI. The CDR3 contains 13 residues.

This clone showed up just a few times. This chain links TRBV5-1 with TRBJ2-7, with 11 positions matching TRBD1. V was pared by 4 bases and J by 3 bases, with 3 bases of the junction left unmatched. Germline CDR1 and CDR2: SGHRS and YFSETQ. This CDR3 has 14 residues. The CDR3 protein is CASSLGTGGYEQYF. In DNA form, the CDR3 reads TGCGCCAGCAGCCTCGGGACAGGGGGCTACGAGCAGTACTTC.

V gene TRBV18 combines with J gene TRBJ2-3; TRBD2 agrees at 7 bases. Germline-derived CDR1 and CDR2 are KGHSH and LQKENI. The V and J ends lost 6 bases and 0 bases, in that order; junction bases with no gene match: 6. The CDR3 sequence is 15 residues long. The CDR3, as DNA: TGTGCCAGCTCCCCCCGGGACTACAGCACAGATACGCAGTATTTT. Its protein product is CASSPRDYSTDTQYF.

The chain employs TRBV6-5 and TRBJ2-3, with D possibly TRBD1 on 6 matching bases. This CDR3 region has 13 residues. Per the germline V gene, CDR1 is MNHEY and CDR2 is SVGAGI. Trimming shortened V by 2 bases and J by 4 bases, and 7 bases separated the two germline ends. CDR3 amino acids: CASSYPGADTQYF. CDR3 DNA sequence: TGTGCCAGCAGTTACCCAGGGGCAGATACGCAGTATTTT.

The chain is built from TRBV7-9 and TRBJ2-7; maybe TRBD2 (5 bases). Between the trimmed V and J ends, which lost 3 bases and 6 bases, there was a span of 12 bases. This CDR3 has 13 amino acids. The germline V gene has CDR1 SEHNR and CDR2 FQNEAQ (reference sequence). The CDR3, as DNA: TGTGCCAGCAGCTTCAGCGGCGTTAGCGAGCAGTACTTC. Its translation is CASSFSGVSEQYF.

The genes are TRBV29-1 and TRBJ2-1, with TRBD2 as a possible D gene (6 bases). CDR3 size: 13 residues. The germline CDR1 and CDR2 sequences are SQVTM and ANQGSEA. V was cut by 6 bases and J by 4 bases, with 13 bases left in between. The CDR3 DNA follows: TGCAGCGTCCAGGAGGGCGGGTACAATGAGCAGTTCTTC. Amino acids: CSVQEGGYNEQFF.

This chain links TRBV6-1 with TRBJ2-7; D might be TRBD1 (7 bases). Germline lookup yields CDR1 MNHNS and CDR2 SASEGT. The CDR3 loop spans 14 amino acids. V dropped 4 bases and J dropped 4 bases, with 14 bases sitting between them. The CDR3 protein is CASSVSQGGYEQYF. The CDR3 nucleotides are TGTGCCAGCAGTGTAAGTCAGGGGGGTTACGAGCAGTACTTC.

On this clone: Other DNA sequences in this specimen translate into the identical CDR3. The V and J genes are TRBV9 and TRBJ2-3; 8 positions agree with TRBD2. CDR1 and CDR2 (germline): SGDLS, YYNGEE. With V trimmed by 3 bases and J by 4 bases, 4 bases remained unmatched. The CDR3 consists of 14 residues. The CDR3 spells CASSASGRADTQYF. The DNA of the CDR3 is TGTGCCAGCAGCGCGAGCGGGAGAGCAGATACGCAGTATTTT.

The rearrangement links TRBV19 to TRBJ2-4, with TRBD2 matching over 14 bases. The CDR3 is made up of 18 amino acids. Per germline, CDR1 LNHDA and CDR2 SQIVND (reference sequence). V dropped 5 bases and J dropped 4; count of bases not matched to a gene: 10. The CDR3 region has the DNA TGTGCCAGTAGTGTTGGACTAGCGGGAGGCCGAGGAAAAAACATTCAGTACTTC. Protein sequence: CASSVGLAGGRGKNIQYF.

The chain has TRBV5-4 and TRBJ2-7, with 8 bases aligning to TRBD2. The CDR3 is made up of 15 amino acids. Germline trimming cut 5 bases from V and 5 bases from J; bases unmatched to any gene: 12. Germline values: CDR1 SGHNT, CDR2 YYREEE (reference sequence). The chain's CDR3 is CASRSESGSSHEQYF. The CDR3, as DNA: TGTGCCAGCAGATCAGAGAGCGGGAGTAGTCACGAGCAGTACTTC.

The chain recombines TRBV18 with TRBJ1-1, with D possibly being TRBD1 (5 bases). V dropped 1 base and J dropped 1 base, with 10 bases sitting between them. The germline V gene encodes CDR1 KGHSH and CDR2 LQKENI. The CDR3 is 15 amino acids. The CDR3 nucleotides are TGTGCCAGCTCACCACGCCGGGGGGAGAACACTGAAGCTTTCTTT. This sequence encodes CASSPRRGENTEAFF.

The chain employs TRBV29-1 and TRBJ2-1, with TRBD1 matching over 9 bases. Losses at the gene ends were 4 bases for V and 2 bases for J; bases not matched to a gene: 6. CDR3 length: 15 amino acids. The germline V gene has CDR1 SQVTM and CDR2 ANQGSEA. CDR3 DNA: TGCAGCGTTGTCACCGGGACAGGGCCCTACAATGAGCAGTTCTTC. Encoded protein: CSVVTGTGPYNEQFF.

The chain employs TRBV2 and TRBJ1-4; possible D gene TRBD1, 5 bases. The CDR3 has 16 residues. The V end was cut by 5 bases, the J end by 0 bases, with 13 bases between. Germline V CDR1 and CDR2: SNHLY, FYNNEI. Here the CDR3 DNA reads TGTGCCAGCAGTCCCCAGACAGCCGCAACTAATGAAAAACTGTTTTTT. Its protein is CASSPQTAATNEKLFF.

The chain uses TRBV29-1 and TRBJ2-7; perhaps TRBD1 as D (5 bases). The V end lost 2 bases, the J end lost 7 bases, and 9 bases lay between the germline ends. This CDR3 has 11 amino acids. In germline, CDR1 is SQVTM, CDR2 ANQGSEA. The CDR3 spells CSVEIGDEQYF. CDR3 DNA sequence: TGCAGCGTTGAAATAGGGGATGAGCAGTACTTC.

About this clone: A junction end diverges from the germline sequence, so it may reflect a read error. In the same sample, other DNA sequences code for this CDR3. The genes are TRBV6-5 and TRBJ2-7; D remains ambiguous. There are 11 residues in the CDR3. The V gene's germline CDR1 is MNHEY and CDR2 SVGAGI. For the CDR3, the DNA is TGCGCCAGTTATGATAGCTACGAGCAGTACTTC. The encoded protein is CASYDSYEQYF.

The chain joins TRBV7-9 to TRBJ2-5; TRBD2 matches 13 bases. The CDR3 has 18 amino acids. Germline V gives CDR1 SEHNR, CDR2 FQNEAQ (reference sequence). With V trimmed by 2 bases and J by 2 bases, 8 bases remained unmatched. For the CDR3, the DNA is TGTGCCAGCAGCTTAAACCGAACACTAGCGGGAGGGCAAGAGACCCAGTACTTC. It encodes CASSLNRTLAGGQETQYF.

The chain is built from TRBV5-1 and TRBJ2-4, with TRBD2 matching 8 bases. Germline values: CDR1 SGHRS, CDR2 YFSETQ. Unmatched junction bases numbered 4, after V lost 0 bases and J lost 2 bases. CDR3 length equals 16 residues. The CDR3 nucleotides read TGCGCCAGCAGCTTGGCCCCGGGAGGGCCCAAAAACATTCAGTACTTC. Its protein is CASSLAPGGPKNIQYF.

This clone was picked up one time. J is TRBJ2-1 and V is TRBV19; 9 bases match TRBD1. The CDR3 totals 16 residues. Germline lookup yields CDR1 LNHDA and CDR2 SQIVND (reference sequence). The junction had 6 bases not matched to a gene; V was cut back by 3 bases and J by 3 bases. CDR3 in amino acids: CASSIGGQGIYNEQFF. The CDR3 nucleotides read TGTGCCAGTAGTATTGGGGGACAGGGCATCTACAATGAGCAGTTCTTC.

The chain has TRBV7-3 and TRBJ2-1; D not resolved. The germline V and J ends were trimmed by 5 bases and 2 bases, with 7 bases remaining between them. Germline-derived CDR1 and CDR2 are SGHTA and FQGTGA. The CDR3 has 13 residues. The CDR3 loop is CASSPTPYNEQFF. The CDR3 DNA reads TGTGCCAGCAGCCCTACCCCCTACAATGAGCAGTTCTTC.

The chain recombines TRBV11-2 with TRBJ2-7; 10 nucleotides line up with TRBD2. Trimming at V came to 5 bases and at J to 0 bases, leaving 7 bases not matched to a gene. The CDR3 extends over 16 amino acids. Germline values: CDR1 SGHAT, CDR2 FQNNGV. The CDR3 region is CASSLSASGGSYEQYF. The CDR3 nucleotides are TGTGCCAGCAGCCTGAGTGCTAGCGGGGGCTCCTACGAGCAGTACTTC. The whole variable domain, remainder taken from reference TRBV11-2 and TRBJ2-7, is EAGVAQSPRYKIIEKRQSVAFWCNPISGHATLYWYQQILGQGPKLLIQFQNNGVVDDSQLPKDRFSAERLKGVDSTLKIQPAKLEDSAVYLCASSLSASGGSYEQYFGPGTRLTVT.

This clone occurred once. CDR3 sequence reads: CASSQYPGLAREGDRGEQFF. CDR3 bases: TGTGCCAGCAGCCAATACCCGGGACTAGCGAGAGAAGGAGACCGGGGTGAGCAGTTCTTC. V gene TRBV4-2 combines with J gene TRBJ2-1; 10 bases line up with TRBD2. The CDR3 spans 20 residues. Trimming removed 2 bases from V and 9 bases from J; junction bases left unmatched: 22. Germline V lookup: CDR1 LGHNA, CDR2 YNFKEQ.

The chain links TRBV9 to TRBJ1-1; 7 nucleotides align to TRBD1. The CDR3 totals 15 residues. CDR1 is SGDLS and CDR2 is YYNGEE in the germline V gene. Trimming at V came to 3 bases and at J to 5 bases, leaving 10 bases not matched to a gene. The CDR3 loop reads CASSAELQGRTEAFF. CDR3 nucleotides: TGTGCCAGCAGCGCAGAACTACAGGGGAGAACTGAAGCTTTCTTT.